This passage covers 32 T cell receptor beta chains from one sample sequenced in a study of T cells expressing NK-cell markers. TCRdb re-called the 5' RACE reads; every CDR3 protein appears as one record, without DNA. The listing contains about 380,000 distinct CDR3 sequences. The sequencing input was blood T cells: a sorted CD56 or NKG2C T cell subset, CD4+ or CD8+ T cells, or bulk PBMC T cells (not recorded which). All receptors derive from a man aged 18-69 years in good health.

V and J are TRBV6-4 and TRBJ2-1; the D call from TCRdb, TRBD1, cannot be confirmed without DNA. The CDR3 extends over 12 amino acids. Germline values: CDR1 MRHNA, CDR2 SNTAGT. CDR3 sequence reads: CASSGDRLSQFF.

The V call is TRBV11-2, the J call TRBJ1-6. Germline-derived CDR1 and CDR2 are SGHAT and FQNNGV. CDR3 length: 15 amino acids. CDR3 region: CASSPRRGGISPLHF.

The rearrangement links TRBV28 to TRBJ1-1. The CDR3 loop spans 16 amino acids. CDR1 and CDR2 (germline): MDHEN, SYDVKM. The CDR3 protein is CASSNHRQSMNTEAFF.

V usage is TRBV5-1 and J usage is TRBJ2-5. This CDR3 spans 13 amino acids. Germline V CDR1 and CDR2: SGHRS, YFSETQ. CDR3 residues: CASSLRQVAAQYF.

The chain joins TRBV20-1 to TRBJ2-7; TCRdb's D call, TRBD1, is unchecked because there is no DNA. Germline CDR1 reads DFQATT; CDR2 reads SNEGSKA (reference sequence). The length of the CDR3 is 15 residues. The CDR3 sequence is CSASPSGTISYEQYF.

The chain links TRBV5-1 to TRBJ2-1. Germline-derived CDR1 and CDR2 are SGHRS and YFSETQ. The CDR3 has 16 residues. This CDR3 is CASSLVSVSDYNEQFF.

CDR3 sequence: CASSWKVAGHTLEQYF. The chain carries TRBV5-5 and TRBJ2-7. Germline-derived CDR1 and CDR2 are SGHKS and YYEKEE (reference sequence). The CDR3 has 16 residues.

The gene calls are TRBV11-1 and TRBJ2-6; TCRdb reports TRBD2, a call that lacks DNA to check it against. CDR1 SGHAT and CDR2 FQDESV come from the germline V gene (reference sequence). The CDR3 spans 18 residues. The CDR3 sequence: CASSFLKRQGTGANVLTF.

The chain employs TRBV18 and TRBJ2-3; checking the TCRdb D call of TRBD1 is not possible without DNA. Per the germline V gene, CDR1 is KGHSH and CDR2 is LQKENI. CDR3 length: 16 residues. This chain's CDR3 is CASSPWDREGTDTQYF.

This chain connects TRBV20-1 to TRBJ2-1. The CDR3 runs 14 residues. Germline V gene lookup returns CDR1 DFQATT and CDR2 SNEGSKA (reference sequence). Here the CDR3 reads CSARDRGDVYEQFF.

V is TRBV6-1 and J is TRBJ2-2. The CDR3 totals 15 residues. CDR1 is MNHNS, CDR2 SASEGT, per germline. The CDR3 is CASRMTPTNTGELFF.

The CDR3 here is CSARRYGLLTETQYF. The chain carries TRBV20-1 and TRBJ2-5; the D gene TCRdb calls, TRBD2, cannot be checked with no DNA. Germline V gene lookup returns CDR1 DFQATT and CDR2 SNEGSKA (reference sequence). The CDR3 has 15 residues.

The chain joins TRBV28 to TRBJ2-1; as DNA is missing, the TRBD2 call by TCRdb cannot be tested. Per the germline V gene, CDR1 is MDHEN and CDR2 is SYDVKM. The CDR3 has 13 amino acids. CDR3 in amino acids: CASNLDSISEQFF.

The V gene is TRBV7-9, the J gene TRBJ2-7; TCRdb's D call of TRBD2 is untestable without DNA. Per germline, CDR1 SEHNR and CDR2 FQNEAQ (reference sequence). The CDR3 totals 14 residues. The chain's CDR3 is CASSLTGTSHEQYF.

J is TRBJ1-2 and V is TRBV20-1. CDR1 is DFQATT, CDR2 SNEGSKA, per germline (reference sequence). The CDR3 length is 14 residues. CDR3 amino acids: CSARISTANYGYTF.

The chain links TRBV2 to TRBJ2-1; with no DNA, the TCRdb D assignment of TRBD2 cannot be verified. In germline, CDR1 is SNHLY, CDR2 FYNNEI. This CDR3 has 13 residues. The CDR3 protein is CASAVLSYNEQFF.

The chain carries TRBV10-3 and TRBJ1-5; checking the TCRdb D call of TRBD1 is not possible without DNA. The CDR3 spans 15 residues. Germline V gives CDR1 ENHRY, CDR2 SYGVKD. The CDR3 reads CAISELDRGNQPQHF.

The J gene is TRBJ2-7, the V gene TRBV3-1. Germline CDR1 reads LGHDT; CDR2 reads YNNKEL (reference sequence). The length of the CDR3 is 14 residues. CDR3 loop: CASRAKGPSYEQYF.

The V and J genes are TRBV12-5 and TRBJ2-3; TCRdb designates TRBD1, a call that cannot be tested without DNA. Germline V gene sequence: CDR1 LGHNT, CDR2 FRNRAP. The CDR3 is made up of 19 amino acids. The CDR3 is CASAVITGSRNVSTDTQYF.

This chain links TRBV5-1 with TRBJ1-2. The CDR3 length is 14 residues. Germline-derived CDR1 and CDR2 are SGHRS and YFSETQ. CDR3 sequence: CASSLSAPANGYTF.

The gene calls are TRBV7-9 and TRBJ2-1; absent DNA, TCRdb's TRBD1 call cannot be checked. The CDR3 spans 15 residues. Germline V CDR1 and CDR2: SEHNR, FQNEAQ (reference sequence). This CDR3 reads CASSFARGLSNEQFF.

The chain combines TRBV20-1 with TRBJ2-1; the TCRdb D gene call, TRBD1, has no DNA to confirm it. The length of the CDR3 is 15 residues. Germline-derived CDR1 and CDR2 are DFQATT and SNEGSKA (reference sequence). CDR3: CSAQDTGGGSNEQFF.

V is TRBV28 and J is TRBJ1-1; absent DNA, TCRdb's TRBD1 call cannot be checked. The CDR3 extends over 14 amino acids. The V gene's germline CDR1 is MDHEN and CDR2 SYDVKM. The CDR3 here is CASRGSKGPTEAFF.

The rearrangement joins TRBV3-1 to TRBJ2-5; TCRdb returns TRBD1, unconfirmable since there is no DNA. The CDR3 has 15 amino acids. Germline V gene lookup returns CDR1 LGHDT and CDR2 YNNKEL (reference sequence). The CDR3: CASSYLRRQQETQYF.

This chain's CDR3 is CSARGQAEKLFF. The V and J genes are TRBV20-1 and TRBJ1-4; TCRdb returns TRBD1, unconfirmable since there is no DNA. Germline V lookup: CDR1 DFQATT, CDR2 SNEGSKA (reference sequence). This CDR3 is built from 12 residues.

The chain joins TRBV19 to TRBJ1-5. The CDR3 length is 15 residues. From germline, CDR1 is LNHDA and CDR2 SQIVND (reference sequence). CDR3 sequence reads: CASSIRGYSNQPQHF.

The chain combines TRBV9 with TRBJ1-1; TCRdb lists TRBD1, though no DNA is available to test this call. The V gene's germline CDR1 is SGDLS and CDR2 YYNGEE. This CDR3 has 15 residues. CDR3 in amino acids: CASSGTGGGKTEAFF.

This chain uses TRBV3-1 with TRBJ1-2. The CDR3 is 17 residues long. Germline values: CDR1 LGHDT, CDR2 YNNKEL (reference sequence). The CDR3 region is CASSQATARPTNYGYTF.

The chain combines TRBV5-4 with TRBJ1-1. Germline CDR1 reads SGHNT; CDR2 reads YYREEE (reference sequence). The CDR3 covers 13 residues. CDR3 sequence reads: CASRTSLYTEAFF.

The chain combines TRBV12-3 or TRBV12-4 with TRBJ1-5; the TRBD1 assignment by TCRdb is unverifiable without DNA. This CDR3 is built from 13 residues. This CDR3 is CASRYRDGQPQHF.

The V call is TRBV12-3 or TRBV12-4, the J call TRBJ1-6. This CDR3 region has 14 residues. CDR3 sequence reads: CASSFDGLGSPLHF.

This sequence joins TRBV2 and TRBJ1-6; the D call of TRBD1 rests on TCRdb alone, since no DNA is present to check it. CDR3 length: 15 residues. The germline V gene has CDR1 SNHLY and CDR2 FYNNEI. CDR3 in amino acids: CASRNWGGFNSPLHF. Looking up the rest from reference TRBV2 and TRBJ1-6 gives the full variable domain: EPEVTQTPSHQVTQMGQEVILRCVPISNHLYFYWYRQILGQKVEFLVSFYNNEISEKSEIFDDQFSVERPDGSNFTLKIRSTKLEDSAMYFCASRNWGGFNSPLHFGNGTRLTVT.